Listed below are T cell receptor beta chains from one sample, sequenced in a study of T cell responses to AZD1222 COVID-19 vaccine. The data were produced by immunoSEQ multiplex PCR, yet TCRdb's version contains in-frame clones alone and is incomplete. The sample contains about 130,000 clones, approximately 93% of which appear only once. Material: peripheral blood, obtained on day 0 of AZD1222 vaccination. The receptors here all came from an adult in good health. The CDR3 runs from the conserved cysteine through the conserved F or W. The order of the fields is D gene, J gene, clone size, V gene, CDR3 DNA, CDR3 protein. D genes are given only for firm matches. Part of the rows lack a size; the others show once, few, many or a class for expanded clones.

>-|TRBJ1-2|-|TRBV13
TGTGCCAGCAGTAGATCCCAGACTGGCTACACCTTC
CASSRSQTGYTF
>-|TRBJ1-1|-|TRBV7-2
TGTGCCAGCAGCTTAGCAGTCGTGGTGAACACTGAAGCTTTCTTT
CASSLAVVVNTEAFF
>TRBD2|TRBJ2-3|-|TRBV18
TGTGCCAGCTCACCCGATAGCGGGTTCACAGATACGCAGTATTTT
CASSPDSGFTDTQYF
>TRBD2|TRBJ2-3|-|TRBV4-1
TGCGCCAGCAGCCAGTCCCGACTAGCGGGGGGCCCTAATTTTGTGGATACGCAGTATTTT
CASSQSRLAGGPNFVDTQYF
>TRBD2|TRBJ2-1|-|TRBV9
TGTGCCAGCAGCGCGGACTTGACTAGCGGGGGGAGCTCCTACAATGAGCAGTTCTTC
CASSADLTSGGSSYNEQFF
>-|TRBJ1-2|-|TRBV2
TGTGCCAGGGAGGACGACTATGGCTACACCTTC
CAREDDYGYTF
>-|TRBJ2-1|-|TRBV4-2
TGTGCCAGCAGCCAGGACCCCGGCGGGGCATACAATGAGCAGTTCTTC
CASSQDPGGAYNEQFF
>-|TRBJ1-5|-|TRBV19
TGTGCCAGTAGTATAGTTCTGCAGCCCCAGCATTTT
CASSIVLQPQHF
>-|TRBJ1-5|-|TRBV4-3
TGCGCCAGCAGCCAAGAAAGGGGGGGATGGCAGCCCCAGCATTTT
CASSQERGGWQPQHF
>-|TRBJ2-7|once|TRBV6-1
TGTGCCAGCAGTGAAGCGTTAGGGGTGACTAGCTACGAGCAGTACTTC
CASSEALGVTSYEQYF
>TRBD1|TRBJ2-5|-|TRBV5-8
TGTGCCAGCACCGGGGGGACAGGGAGGGAGACCCAGTACTTC
CASTGGTGRETQYF
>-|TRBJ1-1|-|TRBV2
TGTGCCAGCAGATGGACCCTAGGTGAAGCTTTCTTT
CASRWTLGEAFF
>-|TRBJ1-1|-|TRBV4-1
TGCGCCAGCAGCCAAGAAGGCATGAACACTGAAGCTTTCTTT
CASSQEGMNTEAFF
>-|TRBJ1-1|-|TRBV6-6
TGTGCCAGCAGTTACTCGAATATAGTTAACACTGAAGCTTTCTTT
CASSYSNIVNTEAFF
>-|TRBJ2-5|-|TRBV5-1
TGCGCCAGCAGCAAAGGGAGGCAAGAGACCCAGTACTTC
CASSKGRQETQYF
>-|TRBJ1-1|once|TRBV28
TGTGCCAGCAGACCCCTGTTAGGGAGAACTTTCTTT
CASRPLLGRTFF
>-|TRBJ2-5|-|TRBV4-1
TGCGCCAGCAGCCAATCAAAGGGAGTGGGCCTAGAGACCCAGTACTTC
CASSQSKGVGLETQYF
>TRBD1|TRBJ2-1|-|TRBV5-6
TGTGCCAGCCGCCGGACAGGGGGAGTAGGTGAGCAGTTCTTC
CASRRTGGVGEQFF
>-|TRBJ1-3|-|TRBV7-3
TGTGCCAGCAGCTCCCCGTCTACGGCAGGCTCTGGAAACACCATATATTTT
CASSSPSTAGSGNTIYF
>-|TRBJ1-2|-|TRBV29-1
TGCAGCGTTGGGGGGTTCCTCGATGGCTACACCTTC
CSVGGFLDGYTF
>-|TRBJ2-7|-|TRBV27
TGTGCCAGCAGTTTATATTGGGGCGTCTCCTACGAGCAGTACTTC
CASSLYWGVSYEQYF
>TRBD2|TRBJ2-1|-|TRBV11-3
TGTGCCAGCAGCTCGCAGACTAGCGGGAGCTCCTACAATGAGCAGTTCTTC
CASSSQTSGSSYNEQFF
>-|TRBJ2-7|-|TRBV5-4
TGTGCCAGCAGCTCACAGGGAGGCACTGGCGAGCAGTACTTC
CASSSQGGTGEQYF
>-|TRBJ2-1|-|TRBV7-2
TGTGCCAGCAGCTTGACTCCTAGTACATTCAATGAGCAGTTCTTC
CASSLTPSTFNEQFF
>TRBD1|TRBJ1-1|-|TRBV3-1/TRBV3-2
TGTGCCAGCAGCCCCGGGACAGGGCCTGAAGCTTTCTTT
CASSPGTGPEAFF
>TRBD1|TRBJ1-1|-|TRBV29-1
TGCAGCGTCGATGGACAGGGTAGCACTGAAGCTTTCTTT
CSVDGQGSTEAFF
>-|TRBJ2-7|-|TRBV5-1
TGCGCCAGCAGCTTGGCCGGGAAACCCTACGAGCAGTACTTC
CASSLAGKPYEQYF
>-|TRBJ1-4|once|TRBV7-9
TGTGCCAGCAGCTTGAGCGCAGCAACTAATGAAAAACTGTTTTTT
CASSLSAATNEKLFF
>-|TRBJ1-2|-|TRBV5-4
TGTGCCAGCAGCTTGGAGGAGCGAGTCTATGGCTACACCTTC
CASSLEERVYGYTF
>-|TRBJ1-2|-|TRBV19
TGTGCCAGTACCCTGACTGGGGGACCCTATGGCTACACCTTC
CASTLTGGPYGYTF
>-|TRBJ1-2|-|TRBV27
TGTGCCAGCAGTCCCCCCCATATGACGGGGTTGGATGGCTACACCTTC
CASSPPHMTGLDGYTF
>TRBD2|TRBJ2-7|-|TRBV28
TGTGCCAACGCGGGAGGGCCTACCTACGAGCAGTACTTC
CANAGGPTYEQYF
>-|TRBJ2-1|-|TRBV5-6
TGTGCCAGCAGCTTGGCCTCTGGCGGGACCTACAATGAGCAGTTCTTC
CASSLASGGTYNEQFF
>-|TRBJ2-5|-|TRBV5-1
TGCGCCAGCAAAGGGCAGATTCTCCAAGAGACCCAGTACTTC
CASKGQILQETQYF
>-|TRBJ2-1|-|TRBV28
TGTGCCAGCAGCACTGCGGGGAGCTCCTACAATGAGCAGTTCTTC
CASSTAGSSYNEQFF
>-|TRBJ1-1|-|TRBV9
TGTGCCAGCAGCGTAGCGGGACTCAACACTGAAGCTTTCTTT
CASSVAGLNTEAFF
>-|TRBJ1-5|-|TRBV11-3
TGTGCCAGCAGCTTAGAACCGATGTATAGCAATCAGCCCCAGCATTTT
CASSLEPMYSNQPQHF
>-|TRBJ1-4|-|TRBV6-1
TGTGCCAGCAGTGAATTCCGCGACGGGAATGAAAAACTGTTTTTT
CASSEFRDGNEKLFF
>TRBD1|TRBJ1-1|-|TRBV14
TGTGCCAGCAGCCAAGTTACAGGGGGATCCACTGAAGCTTTCTTT
CASSQVTGGSTEAFF
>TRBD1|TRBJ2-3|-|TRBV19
TGTGCCAGTATGCCACAGGGGGCCAGCACAGATACGCAGTATTTT
CASMPQGASTDTQYF
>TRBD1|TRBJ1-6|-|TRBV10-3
TGTGCCATCAGTGAGGGACAGGCCTCCTATAATTCACCCCTCCACTTT
CAISEGQASYNSPLHF
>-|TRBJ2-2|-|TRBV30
TGTGCCTGGAGAATACAGGGATCTGCGAGCACCGGGGAGCTGTTTTTT
CAWRIQGSASTGELFF
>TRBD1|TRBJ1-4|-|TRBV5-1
TGCGCCAGCAGGGGTGGACAGGGAGTGAAAGGAGAAAAACTGTTTTTT
CASRGGQGVKGEKLFF
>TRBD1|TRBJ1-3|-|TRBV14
TGTGCCAGCAGCCATAGGACAGGGGTAACATCTGGAAACACCATATATTTT
CASSHRTGVTSGNTIYF
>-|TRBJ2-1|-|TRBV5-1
TGCGCCAGCAGCCGACAGAATGAGCAGTTCTTC
CASSRQNEQFF
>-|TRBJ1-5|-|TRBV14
TGTGCCAGCAGCGGCGCGGGGCTAGGACAGCCCCAGCATTTT
CASSGAGLGQPQHF
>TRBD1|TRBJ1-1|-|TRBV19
TGTGCCAGTAGCTCACAACAGGGGTTGGGTGAAGCTTTCTTT
CASSSQQGLGEAFF
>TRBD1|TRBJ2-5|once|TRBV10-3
TGTGCCACCACGGGCATACAGGGGGCGGGGGAGACCCAGTACTTC
CATTGIQGAGETQYF
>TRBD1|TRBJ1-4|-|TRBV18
TGTGCCAGCTCACCGGGACAGCCCCTGAGGACTAATGAAAAACTGTTTTTT
CASSPGQPLRTNEKLFF
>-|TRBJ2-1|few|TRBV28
TGTGCCAGCAGTGAGGGCGGGATTCAGAATGAGCAGTTCTTC
CASSEGGIQNEQFF
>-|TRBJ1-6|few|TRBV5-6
TGTGCCAGCAGCTTGGTTACAGGCAGCCGGGTTAATTCACCCCTCCACTTT
CASSLVTGSRVNSPLHF
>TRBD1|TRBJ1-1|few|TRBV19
TGTGCCAGTAGTACGAGGACAGGGGGTCCTACAGAAGCTTTCTTT
CASSTRTGGPTEAFF